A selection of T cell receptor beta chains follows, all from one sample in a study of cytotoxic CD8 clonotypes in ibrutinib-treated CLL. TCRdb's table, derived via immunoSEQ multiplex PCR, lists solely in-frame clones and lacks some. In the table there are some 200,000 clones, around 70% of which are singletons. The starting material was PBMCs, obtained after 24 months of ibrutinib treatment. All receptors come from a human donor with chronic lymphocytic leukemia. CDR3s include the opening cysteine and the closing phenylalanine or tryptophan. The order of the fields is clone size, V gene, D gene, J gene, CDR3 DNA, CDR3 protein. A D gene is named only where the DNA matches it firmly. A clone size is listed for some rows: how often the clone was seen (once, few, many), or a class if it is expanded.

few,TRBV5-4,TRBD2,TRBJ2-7,TGTGCCAGCAGCTTCCCCCCCAGCGGGGGGTTGGAGCAGTACTTC,CASSFPPSGGLEQYF
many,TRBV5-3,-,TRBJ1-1,TGTGCCAGCAGCCTGTACCTTGGGGGGATCACTGAAGCTTTCTTT,CASSLYLGGITEAFF
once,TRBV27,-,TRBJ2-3,TGTGCCAGCAGGGGACTTGGGGACACGCAGTATTTT,CASRGLGDTQYF
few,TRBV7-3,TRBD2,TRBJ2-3,TGTGCCAGCAGCCCCGGGACTAGCGGCGACACAGATACGCAGTATTTT,CASSPGTSGDTDTQYF
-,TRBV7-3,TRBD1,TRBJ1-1,TGTGCCAGCAGCTTCGACAGGGGGAAGCAAGCTTTCTTT,CASSFDRGKQAFF
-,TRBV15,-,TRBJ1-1,TGTGCCACCAGCAGAGATCGGGACGGCACTGAAGCTTTCTTT,CATSRDRDGTEAFF
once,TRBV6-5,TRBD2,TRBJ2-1,TGTGCCAGCAGTTACGGCGGGAGAGGGGACAATGAGCAGTTCTTC,CASSYGGRGDNEQFF
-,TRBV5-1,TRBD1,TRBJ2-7,TGCGCCAGCAGCTGGACAGGGGGAGTCCAGGAGCAGTACTTC,CASSWTGGVQEQYF
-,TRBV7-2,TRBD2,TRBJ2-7,TGTGCCAGCAGCACCCAATTGGGACTACCCTACGAGCAGTACTTC,CASSTQLGLPYEQYF
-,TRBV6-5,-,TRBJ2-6,TGTGCCAGCGGGTCAAGGAACTCTGGGGCCAACGTCCTGACTTTC,CASGSRNSGANVLTF
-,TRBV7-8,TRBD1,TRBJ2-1,TGTGCCAGCAGCTTACGTAACCGGGACAGCTCCTACAATGAGCAGTTCTTC,CASSLRNRDSSYNEQFF
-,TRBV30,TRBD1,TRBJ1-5,TGTGCCTGGAGTGGGACAGGCGGCAATCAGCCCCAGCATTTT,CAWSGTGGNQPQHF
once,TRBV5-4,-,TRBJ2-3,TGTGCCAGCAGCGACGCTAGCGTCTCTAGCACAGATACGCAGTATTTT,CASSDASVSSTDTQYF
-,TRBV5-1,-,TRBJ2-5,TGCGCCAGCAGCTTGGCCCGTGACTTCCAAGAGACCCAGTACTTC,CASSLARDFQETQYF
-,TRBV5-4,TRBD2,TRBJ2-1,TGTGCCAGCAGCTTGGTACTAGCGGATTACAATGAGCAGTTCTTC,CASSLVLADYNEQFF
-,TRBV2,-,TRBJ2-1,TGTGCCAGCCGGATCGGGGGATACATTTACAATGAGCAGTTCTTC,CASRIGGYIYNEQFF
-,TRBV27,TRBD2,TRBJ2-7,TGTGCCAGCAGTTTAGCTAGCGGGGGAATATCCTACGAGCAGTACTTC,CASSLASGGISYEQYF
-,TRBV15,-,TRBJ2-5,TGTGCCACCAGCAGAGATCCGTCGGGGACCCAGTACTTC,CATSRDPSGTQYF
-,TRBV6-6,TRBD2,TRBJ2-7,TGTGCCAGCAGTGCTAGCGGCTCCTACGAGCAGTACTTC,CASSASGSYEQYF
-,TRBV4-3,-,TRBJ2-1,TGCGCCAGCAGCCAGGGAATGGGCGAACCAGGGGAGGATGAGCAGTTCTTC,CASSQGMGEPGEDEQFF
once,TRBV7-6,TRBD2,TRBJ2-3,TGTGCCAGCAGCTCCCCGACTAGCGGGAGGACAGATACGCAGTATTTT,CASSSPTSGRTDTQYF
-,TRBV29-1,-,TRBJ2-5,TGCAGCGCATTAGGGGGGGTAGAGACCCAGTACTTC,CSALGGVETQYF
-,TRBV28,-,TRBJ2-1,TGTGCCAGCAGCTCAGGGGGGTCTCCCTACAATGAGCAGTTCTTC,CASSSGGSPYNEQFF